The sequence of this T cell receptor (beta chain) was determined in a study of radiotherapy plus CTLA-4 blockade in lung cancer. This clone was detected only once. The table came from immunoSEQ multiplex PCR; TCRdb's copy has only in-frame clones and leaves some out. The sample lists around 99,000 clones, about 90% occurring once. CDR3 length: 16 amino acids. V was pared by 3 bases and J by 2 bases, with 6 bases of the junction left unmatched. Germline CDR1 is KGHSH and CDR2 is LQKENI. The sequencing here drew on peripheral blood, taken from a patient treated with radiotherapy plus ipilimumab. The chain carries TRBV18 and TRBJ2-3; the match to TRBD2 covers 9 bases. The source of this sequence is a human donor with non-small cell lung cancer that progressed on radiotherapy plus ipilimumab. CDR3 coding DNA: TGTGCCAGCTCACCCGATCTAGCGGGATACACAGATACGCAGTATTTT. Protein: CASSPDLAGYTDTQYF.